This TCR beta chain is drawn from a study of T cell changes during pregnancy in multiple sclerosis. The data were produced by immunoSEQ multiplex PCR, yet TCRdb's version contains in-frame clones alone and is incomplete. The sample comprises approximately 100,000 clones, about 92% of which are singletons, and approximately 1.2% rests with the top ten. Per the germline V gene, CDR1 is SGHNT and CDR2 is YYREEE (reference sequence). V lost 1 base to trimming and J lost 0 bases, with 8 bases between them. The CDR3 runs to 16 residues. This TCR came from a female donor with multiple sclerosis, enrolled in a pregnancy study. This chain uses TRBV5-4 with TRBJ2-6, with a tentative D call TRBD1 (5 bases). The input for sequencing was peripheral blood, taken in the second trimester of pregnancy. DNA of the CDR3: TGTGCCAGCAGCTTGCCCCAGGGCTCTGGGGCCAACGTCCTGACTTTC. Residues: CASSLPQGSGANVLTF.